The next 25 T cell receptor beta chains were all read from a single sample in a study of beta chain features in type 1 diabetes. Overall study results and limits: A moderate, significant TCRB CDR3 shortening appeared in type 1 diabetes across four CD4+ subsets.

These TCRs are of unknown antigen specificity. The authors reverse transcribed all of the isolated RNA, so sequencing captured expressed TCRB transcripts. Assay: immunoSEQ multiplex PCR; the TCRdb copy retains only in-frame clones and omits some. The table has a few hundred thousand clones, 13% to 15% seen once. Material: naive CD4+ T cells from blood. The source is a man aged 25-40 years with type 1 diabetes.

V usage is TRBV29-1 and J usage is TRBJ1-2; D is possibly TRBD1 (6 bases). V was trimmed by 6 bases and J by 4 bases, leaving 12 bases between them. The CDR3 covers 12 residues. In germline, CDR1 is SQVTM, CDR2 ANQGSEA. The CDR3 loop is CSVQQGFYGYTF. CDR3 DNA: TGCAGCGTGCAACAGGGTTTCTATGGCTACACCTTC.

This clone was seen a handful of times. The chain is built from TRBV6-5 and TRBJ2-7, with D possibly matching TRBD2 (7 bases). V was clipped by 5 bases and J by 11 bases, with 13 bases between them. The CDR3 spans 11 residues. Germline CDR1 and CDR2: MNHEY and SVGAGI. CDR3 nucleotides: TGTGCCAGCAGTCCCGGGGGGCGGGAGTACTTC. It translates to CASSPGGREYF.

This clone was found a few times. The CDR3 sequence is CASSLEAGAGGTQYF. As DNA, the CDR3 is TGCGCCAGCAGCTTGGAAGCGGGAGCGGGCGGGACCCAGTACTTC. V usage is TRBV5-1 and J usage is TRBJ2-5; 8 nucleotides match TRBD2. The germline gives CDR1 SGHRS, CDR2 YFSETQ. CDR3 length: 15 amino acids. The V gene end was trimmed by 0 bases and the J gene end by 7 bases; junction bases not matched to a gene: 8. The entire variable domain, with the rest obtained from reference TRBV5-1 and TRBJ2-5, is as follows: KAGVTQTPRYLIKTRGQQVTLSCSPISGHRSVSWYQQTPGQGLQFLFEYFSETQRNKGNFPGRFSGRQFSNSRSEMNVSTLELGDSALYLCASSLEAGAGGTQYFGPGTRLLVL.

This clone was counted a few times. This chain uses TRBV28 with TRBJ2-2, with TRBD1 matching over 10 bases. CDR1 and CDR2 from the germline V gene are MDHEN and SYDVKM. Germline trimming cut 6 bases from V and 6 bases from J; bases unmatched to any gene: 4. This CDR3 region has 14 residues. CDR3 nucleotides: TGTGCCAGCAGAAGGACAGGGGGATCCGGGGAGCTGTTTTTT. It specifies CASRRTGGSGELFF.

This clone was observed a few times. This chain uses TRBV29-1 with TRBJ2-3; D not resolved. Germline-derived CDR1 and CDR2 are SQVTM and ANQGSEA. The CDR3 is 11 amino acids. V was trimmed by 7 bases and J by 5 bases, leaving 10 bases between them. The CDR3 coding sequence is TGCAGCGATCGTGTCGGAGATACGCAGTATTTT. Its translation is CSDRVGDTQYF.

The chain employs TRBV14 and TRBJ2-5, with 10 bases matching TRBD2. The CDR3 contains 14 residues. CDR1 SGHDN and CDR2 FVKESK come from the germline V gene. V trimming: 1 base; J trimming: 5 bases; junction bases outside the gene matches: 1. CDR3 residues: CASSQGTSGETQYF. The DNA for the CDR3 is TGTGCCAGCAGCCAAGGGACTAGCGGCGAGACCCAGTACTTC.

J is TRBJ2-5 and V is TRBV10-3, with 8 bases fitting TRBD1. Germline trimming cut 4 bases from V and 5 bases from J; bases unmatched to any gene: 3. CDR3 length: 13 residues. CDR1 and CDR2 from the germline V gene are ENHRY and SYGVKD. CDR3 region: CAISVTGVETQYF. The CDR3 DNA reads as TGTGCCATCAGTGTGACAGGGGTGGAGACCCAGTACTTC.

The chain employs TRBV5-4 and TRBJ1-2; D gene unclear. The CDR3 covers 12 residues. V gave up 3 bases and J gave up 4 bases, with 7 bases separating them. Germline CDR1 reads SGHNT; CDR2 reads YYREEE (reference sequence). The DNA of the CDR3 is TGTGCCAGCAGCTCCGATAGCTATGGCTACACCTTC. It translates to CASSSDSYGYTF.

The chain links TRBV18 to TRBJ1-5; 10 nucleotides match TRBD1. The V gene end was trimmed by 0 bases and the J gene end by 7 bases; junction bases not matched to a gene: 6. Germline V CDR1 and CDR2: KGHSH, LQKENI. The CDR3 totals 16 residues. The CDR3 bases are TGTGCCAGCTCACCACCGGGACAGGGGCTTCAACAGCCCCAGCATTTT. Its protein is CASSPPGQGLQQPQHF.

This sequence joins TRBV18 and TRBJ2-4, with 9 bases matching TRBD1. Looked up from germline, CDR1 is KGHSH and CDR2 is LQKENI. V was clipped by 3 bases and J by 5 bases; unmatched bases: 11. CDR3 length: 17 amino acids. As DNA, the CDR3 is TGTGCCAGCTCACCCCCCGGGACAGGGTGTAGCCAAAACATTCAGTACTTC. Translated, it gives CASSPPGTGCSQNIQYF. Supplemented by reference TRBV18 and TRBJ2-4, the full variable domain reads NAGVMQNPRHLVRRRGQEARLRCSPMKGHSHVYWYRQLPEEGLKFMVYLQKENIIDESGMPKERFSAEFPKEGPSILRIQQVVRGDSAAYFCASSPPGTGCSQNIQYFGAGTRLSVL.

The chain carries TRBV6-5 and TRBJ2-7; perhaps TRBD1 as D (6 bases). V lost 6 bases and J lost 4, with 16 bases in between. Germline V CDR1 and CDR2: MNHEY, SVGAGI. This CDR3 has 14 residues. Here the CDR3 reads CASSDRETGYEQYF. CDR3 DNA sequence: TGTGCCAGCAGCGACCGCGAAACAGGGTACGAGCAGTACTTC.

J is TRBJ1-3 and V is TRBV28, with 8 bases aligning to TRBD1. The CDR3 totals 16 residues. Germline CDR1 reads MDHEN; CDR2 reads SYDVKM. V shed 7 bases and J 0 bases; nucleotides not matched to a gene: 8. The CDR3 sequence: CASNPGQALSGNTIYF. The CDR3 nucleotides are TGTGCCAGCAATCCGGGACAGGCCCTCTCTGGAAACACCATATATTTT.

The sample holds a few counts of this clone. This chain joins TRBV30 and TRBJ2-5, with D unresolved. Germline CDR1 is GTSNPN and CDR2 is SVGIG (reference sequence). This CDR3 is 13 amino acids long. Deletions cut 5 bases from V and 2 bases from J, with 12 bases between. CDR3 loop: CAWDIFNQETQYF. The CDR3 DNA sequence: TGTGCCTGGGACATATTTAATCAAGAGACCCAGTACTTC.

Remarks on this clone: Additional DNA sequences in this sample encode the identical CDR3. This chain uses TRBV9 with TRBJ2-5; TRBD2 is a possible D gene (6 bases). Germline loops: CDR1 SGDLS, CDR2 YYNGEE. The CDR3 extends over 14 amino acids. Between the trimmed V and J ends, which lost 0 bases and 1 base, there was a span of 7 bases. The CDR3 nucleotides are TGTGCCAGCAGCGTAGTGGGGGGCCAAGAGACCCAGTACTTC. This translates into CASSVVGGQETQYF.

In its sample, this clone was seen a few times. The J gene is TRBJ2-4, the V gene TRBV5-1, with TRBD1 matching over 9 bases. CDR1 and CDR2 (germline): SGHRS, YFSETQ. Trimming removed 3 bases from V and 3 bases from J; junction bases left unmatched: 4. The CDR3 covers 15 residues. This CDR3 is CASSSRQGDKNIQYF. DNA for the CDR3: TGCGCCAGCAGCTCTCGACAGGGGGACAAAAACATTCAGTACTTC.

This clone was seen only a few times. The CDR3 reads CASRTRQGVGDTQYF. The CDR3 DNA reads as TGTGCCAGCAGAACTCGACAGGGAGTGGGAGATACGCAGTATTTT. The J gene is TRBJ2-3, the V gene TRBV28; 7 bases fit TRBD1. V lost 6 bases and J lost 5; bases outside the gene matches: 11. Germline CDR1 and CDR2: MDHEN and SYDVKM. The CDR3 is 15 residues long.

The chain couples TRBV9 to TRBJ2-3; D remains unclear. Germline lookup yields CDR1 SGDLS and CDR2 YYNGEE. V was cut by 0 bases and J by 0 bases, with 20 bases left in between. The CDR3 sequence is 19 residues long. CDR3 in amino acids: CASSVDADVTVGSTDTQYF. The CDR3 nucleotides read TGTGCCAGCAGCGTAGATGCAGATGTCACAGTAGGAAGCACAGATACGCAGTATTTT.

This clone was found a few times. The chain is built from TRBV27 and TRBJ2-1, with 8 bases identical to TRBD2. The ends lost 6 bases at V and 6 bases at J; junction bases unmatched: 10. The CDR3 contains 15 residues. CDR1 and CDR2 from the germline V gene are MNHEY and SMNVEV (reference sequence). CDR3 amino acids: CASRRLAHGGNEQFF. The DNA of the CDR3 is TGTGCCAGCAGAAGACTAGCGCACGGGGGCAATGAGCAGTTCTTC.

The chain links TRBV11-2 to TRBJ2-4; tentatively, D is TRBD1 (6 bases). The CDR3 contains 11 residues. Trimming stripped 6 bases from V and 15 bases from J, with 15 bases between. Germline CDR1 reads SGHAT; CDR2 reads FQNNGV. The CDR3 region is CASRARGPGYF. The DNA for the CDR3 is TGTGCCAGCAGAGCCAGGGGCCCTGGGTACTTC.

V and J are TRBV5-6 and TRBJ2-1, with D hard to call. V lost 1 base, J lost 5 bases, and 16 bases lay in between. This CDR3 spans 16 amino acids. Germline values: CDR1 SGHDT, CDR2 YYEEEE. Here the CDR3 reads CASSLLGGALDNEQFF. The CDR3, as DNA: TGTGCCAGCAGCTTGCTCGGCGGAGCCCTAGACAATGAGCAGTTCTTC.

This sequence joins TRBV29-1 and TRBJ2-1; 13 bases are shared with TRBD2. With 4 bases clipped from V and 13 bases from J, the junction kept 19 bases outside the gene matches. This CDR3 is 17 amino acids long. Looked up from germline, CDR1 is SQVTM and CDR2 is ANQGSEA. CDR3 DNA sequence: TGCAGCGTTGCACTACCCCCGGGACTAGCGGGACTCTTGCCCCAGTTCTTC. It codes for CSVALPPGLAGLLPQFF.

A few counts support this clone. The chain carries TRBV7-3 and TRBJ2-3, with TRBD2 as a possible D gene (5 bases). The CDR3 consists of 13 residues. Germline V gene data show CDR1 as SGHTA and CDR2 as FQGTGA. V lost 5 bases and J lost 3, with 9 bases in between. CDR3 region: CASSPTGTDTQYF. The CDR3 coding sequence is TGTGCCAGCAGCCCAACGGGGACAGATACGCAGTATTTT.

This clone was detected only a few times. CDR3 DNA sequence: TGTGCCAGCAGAACCCGGGACTACGAGCAGTACTTC. This codes for CASRTRDYEQYF. The rearrangement links TRBV11-2 to TRBJ2-7, with D maybe TRBD2 (5 bases). This CDR3 is 12 amino acids long. Trimming left V 6 bases short and J 3 bases short, with 9 bases between. Germline V gene lookup returns CDR1 SGHAT and CDR2 FQNNGV.

This rearrangement joins TRBV9 to TRBJ1-2; TRBD1 is a possible D gene (5 bases). V dropped 4 bases and J dropped 3 bases, with 13 bases sitting between them. CDR1 is SGDLS, CDR2 YYNGEE, per germline. There are 14 residues in the CDR3. CDR3 DNA: TGTGCCAGCAGCCCCCTAGGAGGGGACTATGGCTACACCTTC. Translated, it gives CASSPLGGDYGYTF.

This clone showed up just a few times. V gene TRBV7-2 combines with J gene TRBJ1-2, with 8 nucleotides matching TRBD1. Germline V gene sequence: CDR1 SGHTA, CDR2 FQGNSA. With 5 bases clipped from V and 4 bases from J, the junction kept 12 bases outside the gene matches. The CDR3 loop spans 16 amino acids. CDR3 protein: CASSLQVGQGPYGYTF. CDR3 DNA: TGTGCCAGCAGCCTACAGGTCGGACAGGGTCCCTATGGCTACACCTTC.